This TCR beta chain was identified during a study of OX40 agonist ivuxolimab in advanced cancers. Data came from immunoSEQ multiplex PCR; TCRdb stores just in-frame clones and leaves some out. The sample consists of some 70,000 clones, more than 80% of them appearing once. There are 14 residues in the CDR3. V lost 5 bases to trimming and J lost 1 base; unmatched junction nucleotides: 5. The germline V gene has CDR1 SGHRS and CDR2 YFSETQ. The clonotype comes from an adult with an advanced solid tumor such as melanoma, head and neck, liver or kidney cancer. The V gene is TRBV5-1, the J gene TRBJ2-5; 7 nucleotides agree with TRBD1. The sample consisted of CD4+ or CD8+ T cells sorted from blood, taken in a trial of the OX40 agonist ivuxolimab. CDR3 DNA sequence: TGCGCCAGCAGAAACGGACAGGCCCAAGAGACCCAGTACTTC. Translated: CASRNGQAQETQYF.